These T cell receptor beta chains were read from a single sample in a study of T cell responses to AZD1222 COVID-19 vaccine. The repertoire was sequenced with immunoSEQ multiplex PCR; TCRdb's copy has only in-frame clones and lacks some. Here the sample spans 240,000 or so clones, over 85% being singletons. The material was peripheral blood, obtained on day 0 of AZD1222 vaccination. All receptors derive from an adult in good health. Both conserved end residues are part of each CDR3. The D gene is left open where the match is weak.

TRBJ2-5	TRBV20-1	TRBD2	TGCAGTGCTAGTTCCCGGCGGGGGGGCCCCACGGCCCAGTACTTC	CSASSRRGGPTAQYF
TRBJ1-4	TRBV29-1	TRBD1	TGCAGCGTTGAAGGGACAGGGGCTAATGAAAAACTGTTTTTT	CSVEGTGANEKLFF
TRBJ2-2	TRBV10-3	TRBD1	TGTGCCAGCACAGGGGGCGCGGTGGGGGAGCTGTTTTTT	CASTGGAVGELFF
TRBJ1-1	TRBV2	NA	TGTGCCAGCCTCCGACAGGAAATCACTGAAGCTTTCTTT	CASLRQEITEAFF
TRBJ2-1	TRBV7-2	TRBD2	TGTGCCAGCAGCTTTCGACTAGCGGGAGCAAATGAGCAGTTCTTC	CASSFRLAGANEQFF
TRBJ1-3	TRBV11-2	NA	TGTGCCAGCAGCTTCCCCGGGAGCTCTGGAAACACCATATATTTT	CASSFPGSSGNTIYF
TRBJ1-1	TRBV5-1	NA	TGCGCCAGCAGCTTGGAGTCCGCTAAGGCCACTGAAGCTTTCTTT	CASSLESAKATEAFF
TRBJ1-5	TRBV4-2	NA	TGTGCCAGCAGCCAAGATCACCCTGGACAGATTAGCAATCAGCCCCAGCATTTT	CASSQDHPGQISNQPQHF
TRBJ2-7	TRBV3-1/TRBV3-2	NA	TGTGCCAGCAGCCACCGGACGCCCTACGAGCAGTACTTC	CASSHRTPYEQYF
TRBJ2-3	TRBV6-2/TRBV6-3	NA	TGTGCCAGCAGTGAGGACCCCCCTGATACGCAGTATTTT	CASSEDPPDTQYF
TRBJ1-6	TRBV28	NA	TGTGCCAGCAGTTTACAGAACAATTCACCCCTCCACTTT	CASSLQNNSPLHF